This T cell receptor beta chain was identified during a study of blood T cell repertoires in COVID-19. Study context: The United States, Italy and Spain provided the acute and convalescent COVID-19 samples. In each case, the material was cDNA or gDNA derived from T cells, B-cell-depleted T cells, or PBMCs.

Authors' processing steps: Cell counts per sample came from amplifying reference gene primers. This table comes from immunoSEQ multiplex PCR, and its TCRdb copy is limited to in-frame clones, with some not included. The V and J calls and the clone size are those of that table, but D and trimming were determined from the DNA. The table shows about 130,000 clones, with 86% occurring only once. The germline CDR1 and CDR2 sequences are SGHTA and FQGNSA. The CDR3 is made up of 15 amino acids. V shed 5 bases and J shed 4 bases, with 17 bases lying between them. The chain combines TRBV7-2 with TRBJ1-2; D possibly corresponds to TRBD1 (6 bases). This clonotype originated in a human donor in a cohort sampled during active COVID-19. Sequencing was done on a sample of peripheral blood. CDR3 bases: TGTGCCAGCAGCCTGTCTACAGGGATAGGCTATGGCTACACCTTC. It codes for CASSLSTGIGYGYTF.